The sequence of this T cell receptor (beta chain) was determined in a study of blood T cell repertoires in COVID-19. The CDR3 contains 14 residues. Germline assignment: CDR1 SGHRS and CDR2 YFSETQ. V shed 0 bases and J 7 bases; nucleotides not matched to a gene: 4. Profiled with immunoSEQ multiplex PCR; TCRdb holds only in-frame clones, not every one. The sample lists 60,000 to 75,000 clones, more than 80% occurring once. The rearrangement uses TRBV5-1 and TRBJ2-1, with TRBD1 identical over 7 bases. Sequencing was done on a sample of peripheral blood. This clonotype was obtained from a woman aged 80 or over with active or convalescent COVID-19. CDR3 amino acids: CASSLGQGVNEQFF. The CDR3 region has the DNA TGCGCCAGCAGCTTGGGACAGGGTGTAAATGAGCAGTTCTTC.